Listed below are T cell receptor beta chains from one sample, sequenced in a study of OX40 agonist ivuxolimab in advanced cancers. Using immunoSEQ multiplex PCR, the repertoire was profiled, and TCRdb retains in-frame clones only, with some absent. The data hold over 55,000 clones, with about 91% observed a single time. Sample: CD4+ or CD8+ T cells sorted from blood, taken in a trial of the OX40 agonist ivuxolimab. The receptor source for this set is an adult with an advanced solid tumor such as melanoma, head and neck, liver or kidney cancer. Both conserved end residues are part of each CDR3.

V	J	CDR3
TRBV6-1	TRBJ2-7	CASSLSGASYEQYF
TRBV19	TRBJ2-7	CASSTYMGSYEQYF
TRBV5-1	TRBJ2-1	CASSLVFWTDSYNEQFF
TRBV19	TRBJ1-1	CASTSTGLGTEAFF
TRBV7-2	TRBJ2-3	CASTRGYSISDTQYF
TRBV5-1	TRBJ2-3	CASSLGLAGTDTQYF
TRBV4-1	TRBJ2-2	CASSPGWDTGELFF
TRBV4-1	TRBJ2-1	CASSQEQAVRSYNEQFF
TRBV4-2	TRBJ2-3	CASSQATDTQYF
TRBV15	TRBJ2-5	CATSRDQETQYF
TRBV4-2	TRBJ2-7	CASSQGGQSEQYF
TRBV19	TRBJ2-7	CASRFRGGPYEQYF
TRBV11-2	TRBJ2-7	CASSPGTGPTYEQYF
TRBV7-8	TRBJ2-3	CASSFLSGRASDTQYF
TRBV28	TRBJ2-5	CASSFLAGEETQYF
TRBV13	TRBJ2-7	CASSLGRGGPYEQYF
TRBV9	TRBJ1-1	CASSPVGANTEAFF
TRBV7-9	TRBJ2-3	CASRSHTDTQYF
TRBV9	TRBJ2-7	CASSAGQGGMNEQYF
TRBV6-5	TRBJ2-7	CASSLQGLSYEQYF
TRBV4-2	TRBJ2-7	CASSQPTGSYEQYF
TRBV28	TRBJ2-5	CASSSAGGEETQYF
TRBV28	TRBJ2-1	CASSPTGTAYNEQFF
TRBV7-8	TRBJ1-5	CASSLGAAMGNQPQHF
TRBV4-1	TRBJ1-4	CASSQVGRGEKLFF
TRBV6-1	TRBJ2-1	CASSALLAQIYNEQFF
TRBV7-9	TRBJ2-1	CASSLVPGQGAVNEQFF
TRBV4-1	TRBJ2-1	CASSSYLGNEQFF
TRBV19	TRBJ1-1	CASSLWTSNTEAFF
TRBV10-1	TRBJ2-3	CASSEREGLAFRPSTDTQYF
TRBV2	TRBJ2-5	CASSYRDRGLRWEETQYF
TRBV6-5	TRBJ1-1	CASSYGSGQFTEAFF
TRBV21-1	TRBJ2-1	CASSKAGYNEQFF
TRBV9	TRBJ2-3	CASSHGTDDSTDTQYF
TRBV5-6	TRBJ2-7	CASSLSGRRHEQYF
TRBV27	TRBJ1-1	CASSADMNTEAFF
TRBV28	TRBJ2-7	CASSLGLAAHYEQYF
TRBV2	TRBJ2-1	CASMSGSGYNEQFF
TRBV19	TRBJ2-5	CASSIMGAETQYF
TRBV6-5	TRBJ2-7	CASSYSSLAGPHEQYF
TRBV13	TRBJ2-3	CASSQIGGRTDTQYF
TRBV5-1	TRBJ1-5	CASRPRSTGAPSNQPQHF
TRBV4-2	TRBJ1-3	CASSQDPDRGAGNTIYF
TRBV5-1	TRBJ2-1	CASSLPRASYNEQFF
TRBV7-2	TRBJ2-3	CASSTGTSGMDTQYF
TRBV19	TRBJ2-7	CASSTGWSYEQYF
TRBV2	TRBJ2-1	CASSGTSGNEQFF